The 21 T cell receptor beta chains below all came from one sample that was sequenced in a study of blood T cell repertoires in COVID-19. Sequencing used immunoSEQ multiplex PCR; TCRdb keeps in-frame clones, though not all of them. The profile covers some 160,000 clones, with roughly 80% appearing a single time and over 2% taken by the ten largest. Sequencing was done on a sample of peripheral blood. The receptor set was obtained from a woman over 75 with acute or convalescent COVID-19.

This chain uses TRBV3-1 (or the pseudogene TRBV3-2) with TRBJ1-2, with D possibly TRBD1 on 5 matching bases. Per germline, CDR1 LGHDT and CDR2 YNNKEL (reference sequence). Trimming cost V 3 bases and J 4 bases, with 12 bases left between them. The CDR3 is 14 amino acids. The CDR3 protein is CASSQNRGSYGYTF. Written as DNA, the CDR3 is TGTGCCAGCAGCCAGAATAGGGGATCCTATGGCTACACCTTC.

The V call is TRBV19, the J call TRBJ2-1, with 8 bases matching TRBD2. Losses at the gene ends were 1 base for V and 7 bases for J; bases not matched to a gene: 6. Germline V lookup: CDR1 LNHDA, CDR2 SQIVND (reference sequence). There are 15 residues in the CDR3. CDR3 residues: CASSIAGGPLNEQFF. The CDR3 region has the DNA TGTGCCAGTAGTATAGCGGGAGGGCCCCTAAATGAGCAGTTCTTC.

J is TRBJ1-1 and V is TRBV3-1 (or the pseudogene TRBV3-2); 7 positions match TRBD1. The CDR3 runs to 15 residues. V was clipped by 4 bases and J by 5 bases; unmatched bases: 10. Germline V gene lookup returns CDR1 LGHDT and CDR2 YNNKEL (reference sequence). The CDR3 spells CASSLIRGKETEAFF. The DNA of the CDR3 is TGTGCCAGCAGCCTAATCAGGGGGAAGGAGACTGAAGCTTTCTTT.

V gene TRBV6-2 or TRBV6-3 combines with J gene TRBJ1-1; the D gene is possibly TRBD1 (5 bases). V shed 5 bases and J shed 10 bases, with 20 bases lying between them. Per the germline V gene, CDR1 is MNHEY and CDR2 is SVGEGT. The length of the CDR3 is 14 residues. The CDR3 spells CASSLPGGYLSAFF. CDR3 DNA: TGTGCCAGCAGTCTCCCTGGGGGGTACTTATCAGCTTTCTTT.

The chain recombines TRBV6-6 with TRBJ2-7, with D tentatively TRBD1 (6 bases). V was pared by 6 bases and J by 6 bases, with 12 bases between. The V gene's germline CDR1 is MNHNY and CDR2 SVGAGI (reference sequence). The length of the CDR3 is 12 residues. Written as DNA, the CDR3 is TGTGCCAGCAGCATGGGGGCAGGCGAGCAGTACTTC. Translated, it gives CASSMGAGEQYF.

A single count supports this clone. This chain uses TRBV25-1 with TRBJ2-1; 10 bases are a match to TRBD2. The CDR3 runs 14 residues. Germline V gives CDR1 MGHDK, CDR2 SYGVNS. After removal of 8 bases from V and 9 bases from J, the junction contained 10 bases not matched to a gene. Here the CDR3 reads CASRPSGSMSEQFF. The CDR3 coding sequence is TGTGCCAGCCGACCTAGCGGGAGTATGTCTGAGCAGTTCTTC. Based on the CDR3 plus reference TRBV25-1 and TRBJ2-1, the full variable domain is EADIYQTPRYLVIGTGKKITLECSQTMGHDKMYWYQQDPGMELHLIHYSYGVNSTEKGDLSSESTVSRIRTEHFPLTLESARPSHTSQYLCASRPSGSMSEQFFGPGTRLTVL.

The J gene is TRBJ1-2, the V gene TRBV19; TRBD1 agrees at 7 bases. This CDR3 is built from 13 residues. Trimming cost V 5 bases and J 4 bases; bases outside gene matches: 4. Germline CDR1 reads LNHDA; CDR2 reads SQIVND (reference sequence). For the CDR3, the DNA is TGTGCCAGTAGTGAGACAGGGCCCTATGGCTACACCTTC. It translates to CASSETGPYGYTF. The full variable domain, with the rest looked up from reference TRBV19 and TRBJ1-2, is DGGITQSPKYLFRKEGQNVTLSCEQNLNHDAMYWYRQDPGQGLRLIYYSQIVNDFQKGDIAEGYSVSREKKESFPLTVTSAQKNPTAFYLCASSETGPYGYTFGSGTRLTVV.

V is TRBV28 and J is TRBJ2-2, with D possibly TRBD2 on 5 matching bases. In germline, CDR1 is MDHEN, CDR2 SYDVKM. The CDR3 totals 16 residues. V was cut by 4 bases and J by 3 bases, with 15 bases left in between. The CDR3 DNA is TGTGCCAGCAGTTACCAAGCCCTACTAGACACCGGGGAGCTGTTTTTT. Protein sequence: CASSYQALLDTGELFF.

The chain couples TRBV7-2 to TRBJ2-7; TRBD1 is a possible D gene (5 bases). There are 16 residues in the CDR3. V shed 4 bases and J shed 0 bases, with 16 bases lying between them. The V gene's germline CDR1 is SGHTA and CDR2 FQGNSA. The CDR3 coding sequence is TGTGCCAGCAGCTCCCTTCAGGGAACCCTCTCCTACGAGCAGTACTTC. This sequence encodes CASSSLQGTLSYEQYF.

This rearrangement joins TRBV7-3 to TRBJ2-1; TRBD2 might be the D (5 bases). Trimming shortened V by 2 bases and J by 2 bases, and 10 bases separated the two germline ends. Germline lookup yields CDR1 SGHTA and CDR2 FQGTGA. This CDR3 has 15 amino acids. The CDR3 spells CASSLQSEAYNEQFF. The CDR3, as DNA: TGTGCCAGCAGCTTACAGTCGGAGGCCTACAATGAGCAGTTCTTC.

The chain recombines TRBV24-1 with TRBJ2-3, with 7 bases identical to TRBD2. Germline lookup yields CDR1 KGHDR and CDR2 SFDVKD. This CDR3 contains 16 residues. V shed 4 bases, J shed 4 bases, and the junction held 10 bases outside the gene matches. The CDR3 DNA follows: TGTGCCACCAGTGACCCCGCCAGCGGGGTAGCAGATACGCAGTATTTT. Its protein product is CATSDPASGVADTQYF.

This clone showed up just once. The chain uses TRBV7-6 and TRBJ2-3, with a possible D match to TRBD2 (7 bases). CDR1 and CDR2 (germline): SGHVS, FNYEAQ. V shed 3 bases and J shed 5 bases, with 18 bases lying between them. There are 16 residues in the CDR3. CDR3 bases: TGTGCCAGCAGCTTGGGGGGGCTAGCGGTGGGAGATACGCAGTATTTT. Residues: CASSLGGLAVGDTQYF.

This chain uses TRBV6-2 or TRBV6-3 with TRBJ1-6, with unresolved D. There are 14 residues in the CDR3. CDR1 is MNHEY, CDR2 SVGEGT, per germline. V was pared by 4 bases and J by 8 bases, with 12 bases between. CDR3 sequence (DNA): TGTGCCAGCAGTTTTCTTCGTCCCGATTCACCCCTCCACTTT. This gives the protein CASSFLRPDSPLHF.

This clone occurred once. The chain has TRBV18 and TRBJ2-1, with a possible D match to TRBD1 (5 bases). Germline values: CDR1 KGHSH, CDR2 LQKENI. CDR3 length: 17 amino acids. The germline V and J ends were trimmed by 2 bases and 6 bases, with 20 bases remaining between them. The CDR3 DNA follows: TGTGCCAGCTCACCAAAAGGAGATGGGGCAGTGATCAATGAGCAGTTCTTC. Translation: CASSPKGDGAVINEQFF.

This rearrangement joins TRBV30 to TRBJ1-1; a weak D match, TRBD1 (6 bases). CDR3 length equals 13 residues. Trimming cost V 3 bases and J 5 bases, with 13 bases left between them. Germline V gene lookup returns CDR1 GTSNPN and CDR2 SVGIG (reference sequence). The CDR3 loop is CAWSATGRTEAFF. The DNA of the CDR3 is TGTGCCTGGAGCGCTACAGGGCGAACTGAAGCTTTCTTT.

This chain joins TRBV5-4 and TRBJ1-4, with D possibly matching TRBD1 (6 bases). Germline V lookup: CDR1 SGHNT, CDR2 YYREEE (reference sequence). The CDR3 extends over 14 amino acids. V lost 9 bases and J 8 bases, leaving 20 bases between the germline ends. The CDR3 loop is CATHKGGVHEKLFF. Written as DNA, the CDR3 is TGTGCCACCCATAAGGGGGGGGTACACGAAAAACTGTTTTTT. The whole variable domain, filled in from reference TRBV5-4 and TRBJ1-4, reads ETGVTQSPTHLIKTRGQQVTLRCSSQSGHNTVSWYQQALGQGPQFIFQYYREEENGRGNFPPRFSGLQFPNYSSELNVNALELDDSALYLCATHKGGVHEKLFFGSGTQLSVL.

The DNA for the CDR3 is TGTGCCTGGAGTGTGTCCGTAAACTATGGCTACACCTTC. Translated, it gives CAWSVSVNYGYTF. This sequence joins TRBV30 and TRBJ1-2; D ambiguous. Germline V gives CDR1 GTSNPN, CDR2 SVGIG (reference sequence). V was shortened by 0 bases and J by 2 bases, with 7 bases between the two germline ends. CDR3 length equals 13 residues.

This chain connects TRBV5-1 to TRBJ2-5; TRBD1 aligns across 7 bases. The CDR3 length is 15 residues. The V gene's germline CDR1 is SGHRS and CDR2 YFSETQ. V was clipped by 0 bases and J by 5 bases; unmatched bases: 7. The CDR3 sequence is CASSLGLTGEETQYF. CDR3 nucleotide sequence: TGCGCCAGCAGCTTGGGCCTCACAGGGGAGGAGACCCAGTACTTC.

V gene TRBV7-2 combines with J gene TRBJ2-7; 8 nucleotides line up with TRBD1. The J segment lost 0 bases and the V segment lost 5 bases, leaving 3 bases of the junction unmatched. The CDR3 is 14 residues long. CDR1 SGHTA and CDR2 FQGNSA come from the germline V gene. The CDR3 nucleotides are TGTGCCAGCAGCCTGGGACAGGCCTCCTACGAGCAGTACTTC. Translation gives CASSLGQASYEQYF.

The chain combines TRBV11-2 with TRBJ2-5; D perhaps matches TRBD1 (6 bases). The CDR3 is made up of 16 amino acids. Trimming removed 1 base at V and 4 bases at J, with 16 bases between. The V gene's germline CDR1 is SGHAT and CDR2 FQNNGV. CDR3 in DNA: TGTGCCAGCAGCTTAGTTCGGGTCAGGGGTGGAGAGACCCAGTACTTC. Encoded protein: CASSLVRVRGGETQYF.

The genes are TRBV18 and TRBJ1-2, with D perhaps matching TRBD1 (5 bases). Trimming stripped 6 bases from V and 4 bases from J, with 15 bases between. Per germline, CDR1 KGHSH and CDR2 LQKENI. This CDR3 is 14 amino acids long. CDR3 nucleotide sequence: TGTGCCAGCTCCCCCCCCTTGGACACCTATGGCTACACCTTC. This gives the protein CASSPPLDTYGYTF. The variable domain in full, completed from reference TRBV18 and TRBJ1-2, reads NAGVMQNPRHLVRRRGQEARLRCSPMKGHSHVYWYRQLPEEGLKFMVYLQKENIIDESGMPKERFSAEFPKEGPSILRIQQVVRGDSAAYFCASSPPLDTYGYTFGSGTRLTVV.